A selection of T cell receptor beta chains follows, all from one sample in a study of blood T cell repertoires in COVID-19. This table comes from immunoSEQ multiplex PCR, and its TCRdb copy is limited to in-frame clones, with some not included. In the table there are 200,000 to 300,000 clones, approximately 86% of which are singletons. The source material was peripheral blood. These receptors all come from a woman aged 60-75 years with active or convalescent COVID-19. CDR3s include the opening cysteine and the closing phenylalanine or tryptophan. Rows give clone size only sometimes, using once, few, many, or a class for an expanded clone.

j_call,v_call,cdr3_length,clone_size,cdr3_aa
TRBJ1-6,TRBV3-1/TRBV3-2,16,-,CASSQSRQGQGSPLHF
TRBJ1-6,TRBV3-1/TRBV3-2,17,-,CASSFDRGMTYNSPLHF
TRBJ1-1,TRBV27,17,once,CASSFAWGQGMNTEAFF
TRBJ2-3,TRBV21-1,13,-,CASSKGGCDTQYF
TRBJ2-1,TRBV7-2,15,once,CASSLELNRVNEQFF
TRBJ1-1,TRBV24-1,11,-,CATTRDTEAFF
TRBJ2-7,TRBV3-1/TRBV3-2,16,-,CASSQGFRREFYEQYF
TRBJ2-1,TRBV19,13,-,CASSIQVDNEQFF
TRBJ1-4,TRBV19,13,-,CCRDSPTNEKLFF
TRBJ2-7,TRBV11-2,15,-,CASSTGSGRGYEQYF
TRBJ2-5,TRBV19,13,-,CASSLAGRETQYF
TRBJ2-7,TRBV5-1,15,once,CASSFGTSASYEQYF
TRBJ2-3,TRBV7-6,15,-,CASSFRDLAGDTQYF
TRBJ2-5,TRBV30,17,-,CAWSLGTSGNFVETQYF
TRBJ2-1,TRBV10-2,17,-,CASSEAPVLAGGDEQFF
TRBJ2-2,TRBV4-1,18,-,CASSQISGSRGGTGELFF
TRBJ1-2,TRBV11-3,12,-,CASSLGHSGYTF
TRBJ2-1,TRBV29-1,15,-,CSVGRPGTGDNEQFF
TRBJ2-2,TRBV11-2,17,-,CASSLDSLLANTGELFF
TRBJ2-1,TRBV4-2,16,few,CASSQVGLAANNEQFF
TRBJ2-3,TRBV10-3,18,-,CAISEWDRGRDSTDTQYF
TRBJ2-2,TRBV28,14,-,CATLGTGDPGELFF
TRBJ2-1,TRBV4-2,17,many,CASSPERGLAGVNEQFF
TRBJ2-1,TRBV28,11,-,CACQQGNEQFF
TRBJ1-2,TRBV28,16,-,CASRLRATGRRSGYTF
TRBJ1-2,TRBV15,13,-,CATSRDLGALNTF
TRBJ2-2,TRBV5-5,16,-,CASSLESGQNTGELFF
TRBJ2-3,TRBV14,18,-,CASSQGLAGGLSTDTQYF
TRBJ2-2,TRBV3-1/TRBV3-2,17,-,CASSHTSGGAHTGELFF
TRBJ2-2,TRBV11-2,15,-,CASSFGGAISGELFF
TRBJ1-6,TRBV4-1,15,-,CASSQRRDSNSPLHF
TRBJ2-7,TRBV5-5,14,few,CASSAPGQAYEQYF
TRBJ2-7,TRBV11-2,16,-,CASSLRSRGGSYEQYF
TRBJ1-5,TRBV5-1,15,-,CASSLAGVGNQPQHF
TRBJ1-2,TRBV24-1,14,-,CATSEAGTPMARTF
TRBJ2-5,TRBV21-1,17,-,CASSKVNTDNTQETQYF
TRBJ1-1,TRBV19,14,-,CASRARGPNTEAFF
TRBJ1-2,TRBV7-3,15,-,CASGLGQGLNYGYTF
TRBJ2-3,TRBV5-4,15,-,CASSLDISGGNTQYF
TRBJ2-3,TRBV5-1,14,-,CASKAASSTDTQYF